Listed below are T cell receptor beta chains from one sample, sequenced in a study of blood T cell repertoires in COVID-19. The assay was immunoSEQ multiplex PCR, and TCRdb's table has in-frame clones only and misses some. The profile shows a few hundred thousand clones, 80% to 90% of them singletons. Sequencing was carried out using PBMCs or T cells enriched from blood (not recorded which). These receptors all come from a man between 18 and 35 years old who had recovered from COVID-19. CDR3s include the opening cysteine and the closing phenylalanine or tryptophan. A D gene is named only where the DNA matches it firmly. Rows may omit the clone size; those that give it use once, few, many or a size class.

D	J	V	size	CDR3	DNA
TRBD2	TRBJ2-1	TRBV4-2	.	CASSQDYFAGDNEQFF	TGTGCCAGCAGCCAAGATTACTTTGCGGGAGACAATGAGCAGTTCTTC
.	TRBJ2-5	TRBV6-5	.	CASTRASAQETQYF	TGTGCCAGCACGAGGGCTAGCGCTCAAGAGACCCAGTACTTC
TRBD1	TRBJ1-2	TRBV2	.	CASSPPPGTGTFGYTF	TGTGCCAGCAGTCCCCCTCCCGGGACAGGGACTTTTGGCTACACCTTC
.	TRBJ2-7	TRBV19	.	CASSIPGDNSYEQYF	TGTGCCAGTAGTATCCCCGGGGACAACTCCTACGAGCAGTACTTC
TRBD1	TRBJ2-7	TRBV15	.	CATSRDPAGGGDEQYF	TGTGCCACCAGCAGAGATCCGGCAGGGGGCGGGGACGAGCAGTACTTC
TRBD2	TRBJ2-2	TRBV19	once	CASKEGEREEVYTGELFF	TGTGCCAGTAAGGAAGGCGAGCGGGAGGAGGTATACACCGGGGAGCTGTTTTTT
.	TRBJ2-7	TRBV7-2	.	CASSLSQGFFYEQYF	TGTGCCAGCAGCTTATCTCAGGGATTCTTCTACGAGCAGTACTTC
.	TRBJ1-1	TRBV4-2	.	CASSQDPGGGTEAFF	TGTGCCAGCAGCCAAGACCCCGGGGGAGGGACTGAAGCTTTCTTT
TRBD1	TRBJ1-2	TRBV7-2	.	CASNKNQGQGFGYTF	TGTGCCAGCAACAAAAACCAGGGACAGGGTTTTGGCTACACCTTC
.	TRBJ1-1	TRBV5-1	.	CASSPPPGRGTEAFF	TGCGCCAGCAGCCCCCCCCCGGGCAGGGGCACTGAAGCTTTCTTT
.	TRBJ2-1	TRBV2	.	CASRGGTYRGNEQFF	TGTGCCAGCAGGGGCGGGACTTACCGTGGTAATGAGCAGTTCTTC
.	TRBJ2-7	TRBV7-9	.	CASQGTYEQYF	TGTGCCAGCCAGGGGACCTACGAGCAGTACTTC
.	TRBJ1-5	TRBV2	many	CASSADTGHQPQHF	TGTGCCAGCAGTGCTGATACAGGTCATCAGCCCCAGCATTTT
.	TRBJ2-5	TRBV9	few	CASSVGGQGRAQYF	TGTGCCAGCAGCGTAGGTGGGCAGGGAAGGGCCCAGTACTTC
.	TRBJ1-6	TRBV20-1	.	CSASLDRYNSPLHF	TGCAGTGCTAGTTTGGACAGATATAATTCACCCCTCCACTTT